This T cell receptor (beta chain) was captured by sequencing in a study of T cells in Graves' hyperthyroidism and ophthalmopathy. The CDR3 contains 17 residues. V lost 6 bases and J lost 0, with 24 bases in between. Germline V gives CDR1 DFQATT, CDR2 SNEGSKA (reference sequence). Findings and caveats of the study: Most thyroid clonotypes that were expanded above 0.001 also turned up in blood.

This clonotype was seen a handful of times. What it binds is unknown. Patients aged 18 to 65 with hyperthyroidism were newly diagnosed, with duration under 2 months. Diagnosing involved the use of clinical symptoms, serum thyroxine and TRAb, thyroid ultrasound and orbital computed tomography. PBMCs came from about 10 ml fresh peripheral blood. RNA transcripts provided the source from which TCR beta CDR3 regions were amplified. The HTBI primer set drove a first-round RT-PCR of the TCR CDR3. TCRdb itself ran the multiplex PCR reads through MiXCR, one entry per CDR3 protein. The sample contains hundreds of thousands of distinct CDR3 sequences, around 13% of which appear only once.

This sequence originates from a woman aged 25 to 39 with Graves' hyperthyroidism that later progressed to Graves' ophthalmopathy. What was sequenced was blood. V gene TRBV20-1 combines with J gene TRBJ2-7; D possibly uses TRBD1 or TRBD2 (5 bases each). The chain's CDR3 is CSARPTGQRAASYEQYF. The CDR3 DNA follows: TGCAGTGCACGCCCCACAGGCCAGCGAGCGGCCTCCTACGAGCAGTACTTC.